This TCR beta chain was profiled in a study of OX40 agonist ivuxolimab in advanced cancers. About the study: Previous treatment with anti-PD-1, anti-PD-L1 or anti-CTLA-4 therapy was allowed; over 35% had received some. Broader study findings: What antigens the expanded peripheral T cells recognized was never established.

Comment on this clone: What it binds is unknown.

Autoimmune disease history or systemic immunosuppression was exclusionary. The germline V gene has CDR1 MNHEY and CDR2 SVGAGI. The V end lost 2 bases, the J end lost 0 bases, and 8 bases lay between the germline ends. The CDR3 extends over 15 amino acids. Using immunoSEQ multiplex PCR, the repertoire was profiled, and TCRdb retains in-frame clones only, with some absent. Of approximately 77,000 clones listed, around 93% are singletons. Source: CD4+ or CD8+ T cells sorted from blood, taken in a trial of the OX40 agonist ivuxolimab. The sequence came from an adult with an advanced solid tumor such as melanoma, head and neck, liver or kidney cancer. V is TRBV6-5 and J is TRBJ2-4, with D unresolved. In DNA, the CDR3 is TGTGCCAGCAGTTACGTGGCAGTAGCCAAAAACATTCAGTACTTC. Amino acid sequence: CASSYVAVAKNIQYF.